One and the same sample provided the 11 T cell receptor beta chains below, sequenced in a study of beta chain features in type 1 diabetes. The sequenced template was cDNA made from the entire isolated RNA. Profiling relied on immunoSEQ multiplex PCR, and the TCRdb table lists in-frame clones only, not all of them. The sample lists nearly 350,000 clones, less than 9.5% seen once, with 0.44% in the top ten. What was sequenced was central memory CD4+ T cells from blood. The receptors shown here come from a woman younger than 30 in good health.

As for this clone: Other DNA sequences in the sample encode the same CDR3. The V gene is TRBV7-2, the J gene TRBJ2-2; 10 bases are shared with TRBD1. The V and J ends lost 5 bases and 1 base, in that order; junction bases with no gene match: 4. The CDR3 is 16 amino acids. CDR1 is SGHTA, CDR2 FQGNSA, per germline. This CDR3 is CASSPRTGGNTGELFF. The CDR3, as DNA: TGTGCCAGCAGCCCGCGGACAGGGGGGAACACCGGGGAGCTGTTTTTT.

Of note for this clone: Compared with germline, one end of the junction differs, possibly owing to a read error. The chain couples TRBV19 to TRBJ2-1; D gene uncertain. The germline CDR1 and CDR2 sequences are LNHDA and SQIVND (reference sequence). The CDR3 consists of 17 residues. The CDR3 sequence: CASSIDNNPVAYNEQFF. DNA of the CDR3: TGTGCCAGTAGTATAGATAACAATCCAGTAGCCTATAATGAGCAGTTCTTC. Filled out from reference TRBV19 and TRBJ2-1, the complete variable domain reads DGGITQSPKYLFRKEGQNVTLSCEQNLNHDAMYWYRQDPGQGLRLIYYSQIVNDFQKGDIAEGYSVSREKKESFPLTVTSAQKNPTAFYLCASSIDNNPVAYNEQFFGPGTRLTVL.

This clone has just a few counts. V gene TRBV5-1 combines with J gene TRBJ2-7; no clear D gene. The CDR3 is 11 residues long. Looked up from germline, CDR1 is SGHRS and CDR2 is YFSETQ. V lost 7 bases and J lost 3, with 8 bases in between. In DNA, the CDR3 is TGCGCCAGCCGGTTCGACTACGAGCAGTACTTC. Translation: CASRFDYEQYF. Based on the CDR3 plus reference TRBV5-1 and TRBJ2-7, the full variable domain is KAGVTQTPRYLIKTRGQQVTLSCSPISGHRSVSWYQQTPGQGLQFLFEYFSETQRNKGNFPGRFSGRQFSNSRSEMNVSTLELGDSALYLCASRFDYEQYFGPGTRLTVT.

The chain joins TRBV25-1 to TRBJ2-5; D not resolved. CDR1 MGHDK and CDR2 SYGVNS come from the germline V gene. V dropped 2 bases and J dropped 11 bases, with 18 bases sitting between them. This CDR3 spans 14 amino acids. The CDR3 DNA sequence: TGTGCCAGCAGTGAACCATACCCCGAGAGTGAGCAGTACTTC. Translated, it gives CASSEPYPESEQYF.

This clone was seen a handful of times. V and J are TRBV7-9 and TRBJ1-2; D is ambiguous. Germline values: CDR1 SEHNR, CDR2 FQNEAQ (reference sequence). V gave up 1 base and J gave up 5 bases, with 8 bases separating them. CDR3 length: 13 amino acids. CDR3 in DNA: TGTGCCAGCAGCTTAGACCAAGGGTATGGCTACACCTTC. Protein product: CASSLDQGYGYTF.

The CDR3 region is CASNQRGKNEKLFF. The DNA for the CDR3 is TGTGCCAGCAATCAACGGGGAAAGAATGAAAAACTGTTTTTT. V and J are TRBV27 and TRBJ1-4; D is unclear. In germline, CDR1 is MNHEY, CDR2 SMNVEV (reference sequence). The CDR3 consists of 14 residues. V lost 7 bases, J lost 5 bases, and 14 bases lay in between.

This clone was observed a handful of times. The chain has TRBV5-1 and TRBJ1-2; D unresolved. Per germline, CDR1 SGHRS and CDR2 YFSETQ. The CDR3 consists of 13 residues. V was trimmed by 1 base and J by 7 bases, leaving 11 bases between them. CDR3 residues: CASSLLGTPGYTF. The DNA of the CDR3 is TGCGCCAGCAGCTTGCTGGGAACCCCTGGCTACACCTTC. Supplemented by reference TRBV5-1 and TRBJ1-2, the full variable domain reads KAGVTQTPRYLIKTRGQQVTLSCSPISGHRSVSWYQQTPGQGLQFLFEYFSETQRNKGNFPGRFSGRQFSNSRSEMNVSTLELGDSALYLCASSLLGTPGYTFGSGTRLTVV.

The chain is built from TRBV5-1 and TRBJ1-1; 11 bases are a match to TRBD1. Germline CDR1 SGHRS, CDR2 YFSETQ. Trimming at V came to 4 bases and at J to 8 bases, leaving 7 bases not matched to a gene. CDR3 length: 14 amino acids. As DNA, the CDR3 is TGCGCCAGCAGCCTCGGGACAGGGGGTTTGGAAGCTTTCTTT. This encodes CASSLGTGGLEAFF.

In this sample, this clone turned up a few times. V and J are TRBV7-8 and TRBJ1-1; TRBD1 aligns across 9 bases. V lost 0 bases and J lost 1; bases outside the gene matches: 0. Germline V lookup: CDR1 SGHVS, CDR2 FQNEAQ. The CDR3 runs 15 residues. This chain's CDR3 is CASSLAGQGNTEAFF. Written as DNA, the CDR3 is TGTGCCAGCAGCTTAGCGGGACAGGGGAACACTGAAGCTTTCTTT.

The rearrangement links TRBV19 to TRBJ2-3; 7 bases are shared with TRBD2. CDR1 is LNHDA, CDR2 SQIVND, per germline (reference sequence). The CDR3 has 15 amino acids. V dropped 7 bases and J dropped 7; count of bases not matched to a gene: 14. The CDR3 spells CASIKGGSGENTQYF. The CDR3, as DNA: TGTGCCAGTATCAAGGGCGGGAGCGGGGAGAATACGCAGTATTTT.

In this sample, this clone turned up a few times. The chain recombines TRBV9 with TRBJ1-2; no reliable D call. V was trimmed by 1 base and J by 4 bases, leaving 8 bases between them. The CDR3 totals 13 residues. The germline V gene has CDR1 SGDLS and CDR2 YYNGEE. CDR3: CASSVPGSYGYTF. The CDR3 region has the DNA TGTGCCAGCAGCGTACCGGGTAGCTATGGCTACACCTTC.